The present entry profiles one T cell receptor beta chain with its context. From germline, CDR1 is SGHTS and CDR2 YDEGEE. V shed 3 bases, J shed 3 bases, and the junction held 14 bases outside the gene matches. The CDR3 has 18 residues. These data come from a study of blood T cell repertoires in COVID-19. The overall study: The analysed material was cDNA or gDNA that came from T cells, B-cell-depleted T cells, or PBMCs.

Authors' processing steps: How many nucleated cells were present was estimated from reference gene primer amplification. The protocol was immunoSEQ multiplex PCR, while the TCRdb copy is restricted to in-frame clones and leaves out a portion. For V, J and clone size, that table is used; D and trimming come from the DNA. The table includes roughly 54,000 clones, 86% detected once. The chain uses TRBV5-8 and TRBJ1-5; 8 positions agree with TRBD1. The material sequenced was peripheral blood. The source of this sequence is a woman aged 55-69 years with acute or convalescent COVID-19. For the CDR3, the DNA is TGTGCCAGCAGCTCGGGACAGGTGCTTCTCGGCGCCAATCAGCCCCAGCATTTT. This codes for CASSSGQVLLGANQPQHF.